This TCR beta chain appears in the sequencing data of a study of blood T cell repertoires in COVID-19. About the research overall: Samples representing acute and convalescent COVID-19 were sourced from the United States, Italy and Spain. T cells, B-cell-depleted T cells, or PBMCs provided the cDNA or gDNA that served as material.

In the authors' methods: Reference gene primer amplification gave nucleated cell count estimates. Assay used: immunoSEQ multiplex PCR; TCRdb lists only in-frame clones, some missing. From that table come the V and J calls and clone size; the DNA was used to work out D and trimming. The sample yields about 140,000 clones, around 80% seen once. The CDR3 is 12 residues long. Germline CDR1 is SNHLY and CDR2 is FYNNEI. Deletions cut 6 bases from V and 5 bases from J, with 11 bases between. V and J are TRBV2 and TRBJ2-7; D may be TRBD2 (6 bases). The receptor was derived from a man of 80 years or more with acute or convalescent COVID-19. Sequencing input: peripheral blood. CDR3 sequence: CASRLLANEQYF. The DNA of the CDR3 is TGTGCCAGCAGGCTACTAGCTAACGAGCAGTACTTC.